The 6 T cell receptor beta chains given below trace back to one sample, sequenced in a study of cytomegalovirus exposure and HLA in healthy donors. A multiplex PCR was run with 60 Vbeta primers and 13 Jbeta primers. Repertoires were generated with immunoSEQ multiplex PCR, while TCRdb's copy carries only in-frame clones and drops some. Found here are under 150,000 clones, 70% to 75% of them singletons; the top ten hold 13% to 15%. The sequenced material came from PBMCs. The receptors were gathered from a human donor in good health.

As concerns this clone: Mismatch with germline at one junction end may stem from a read error. The chain links TRBV7-9 to TRBJ1-2, with D uncertain. Germline values: CDR1 SEHNR, CDR2 FQNEAQ (reference sequence). The CDR3 covers 16 residues. The CDR3 sequence is CSSSFAPGGLNYGYTF. The DNA of the CDR3 is TGTTCCAGCAGCTTTGCCCCAGGAGGACTAAACTATGGCTACACCTTC.

Here the CDR3 DNA reads TGTGCCAGCAGTTCTGGGTTTGTCGGGGAAAACAATGAGCAGTTCTTC. Its protein is CASSSGFVGENNEQFF. The rearrangement uses TRBV28 and TRBJ2-1; tentatively, D is TRBD2 (5 bases). V shed 4 bases and J shed 5 bases, with 18 bases lying between them. Germline V lookup: CDR1 MDHEN, CDR2 SYDVKM. The CDR3 spans 16 residues. Full variable domain (outside the CDR3, taken from reference TRBV28 and TRBJ2-1): DVKVTQSSRYLVKRTGEKVFLECVQDMDHENMFWYRQDPGLGLRLIYFSYDVKMKEKGDIPEGYSVSREKKERFSLILESASTNQTSMYLCASSSGFVGENNEQFFGPGTRLTVL.

This rearrangement joins TRBV10-2 to TRBJ1-5, with D possibly being TRBD1 (5 bases). The CDR3 extends over 15 amino acids. V was pared by 5 bases and J by 1 base, with 12 bases between. CDR1 and CDR2 from the germline V gene are WSHSY and SAAADI. The CDR3 sequence is CASSPAGGSNQPQHF. CDR3 in DNA: TGCGCCAGCAGTCCCGCGGGGGGGAGCAATCAGCCCCAGCATTTT.

The chain carries TRBV7-3 and TRBJ1-6; no definite D call. The germline CDR1 and CDR2 sequences are SGHTA and FQGTGA. This CDR3 has 20 residues. V lost 6 bases to trimming and J lost 5 bases, with 29 bases between them. CDR3 sequence reads: CASSHLPPGGGDPDNSPLHF. CDR3 in DNA: TGTGCCAGCAGTCACCTTCCACCAGGAGGTGGGGATCCCGATAATTCACCCCTCCACTTT.

This chain uses TRBV7-8 with TRBJ2-3; unclear D gene. The V end was cut by 5 bases, the J end by 4 bases, with 7 bases between. From germline, CDR1 is SGHVS and CDR2 FQNEAQ. The CDR3 is made up of 12 amino acids. The CDR3 nucleotides read TGTGCCAGCAGCCAGTCTCCAGATACGCAGTATTTT. Translated: CASSQSPDTQYF.

This clone appeared once. The chain combines TRBV5-4 with TRBJ2-7; 8 bases are shared with TRBD2. Germline CDR1 is SGHNT and CDR2 is YYREEE (reference sequence). The CDR3 runs to 14 residues. The ends lost 0 bases at V and 7 bases at J; junction bases unmatched: 6. The CDR3 coding sequence is TGTGCCAGCAGCTTGGGGCGGGGGGCCTGGGAGCAGTACTTC. Its protein product is CASSLGRGAWEQYF.